Listed here are 13 T cell receptor beta chains from one sample, sequenced in a study of blood T cell repertoires in COVID-19. Assay used: immunoSEQ multiplex PCR; TCRdb lists only in-frame clones, some missing. The data hold roughly 190,000 clones, with under 90% observed a single time. The sequencing sample was made of peripheral blood. These receptors were collected from a man aged 55-75 years with acute or convalescent COVID-19.

The chain joins TRBV19 to TRBJ1-5; 9 bases match TRBD1. In germline, CDR1 is LNHDA, CDR2 SQIVND (reference sequence). This CDR3 comprises 14 residues. V lost 6 bases and J lost 5; bases outside the gene matches: 5. The CDR3 sequence: CASSVRDRDQPQHF. CDR3 sequence (DNA): TGTGCCAGTAGCGTGAGGGACAGGGATCAGCCCCAGCATTTT.

The chain is built from TRBV4-3 and TRBJ1-2; possibly TRBD1 for D (5 bases). Germline CDR1 is LGHNA and CDR2 is YSLEER. The CDR3 runs 13 residues. The V gene lost 0 bases and the J gene lost 7 bases, with 9 bases spanning the gap. The CDR3 reads CASSQDRVRGYTF. In nucleotides, the CDR3 is TGCGCCAGCAGCCAAGACAGGGTTCGTGGCTACACCTTC.

The rearrangement links TRBV25-1 to TRBJ1-6; D is unclear. CDR3 length equals 14 residues. Per the germline V gene, CDR1 is MGHDK and CDR2 is SYGVNS. Trimming removed 3 bases from V and 10 bases from J, with 13 bases in between. The DNA for the CDR3 is TGTGCCAGCAGTGACCCGCGGACGGGGTCACCCCTCCACTTT. Translation gives CASSDPRTGSPLHF. The full variable domain, its missing parts supplied by reference TRBV25-1 and TRBJ1-6, is EADIYQTPRYLVIGTGKKITLECSQTMGHDKMYWYQQDPGMELHLIHYSYGVNSTEKGDLSSESTVSRIRTEHFPLTLESARPSHTSQYLCASSDPRTGSPLHFGNGTRLTVT.

The rearrangement uses TRBV4-3 and TRBJ1-4; maybe TRBD1 (5 bases). The V gene lost 5 bases and the J gene lost 8 bases, with 12 bases spanning the gap. The CDR3 is made up of 13 amino acids. Germline loops: CDR1 LGHNA, CDR2 YSLEER. Written as DNA, the CDR3 is TGCGCCAGCAGCGGGGCAGCCAGGGAAAAACTGTTTTTT. Translation gives CASSGAAREKLFF.

The chain joins TRBV6-6 to TRBJ2-1, with 7 bases matching TRBD1. CDR3 length equals 16 residues. From germline, CDR1 is MNHNY and CDR2 SVGAGI (reference sequence). V gave up 4 bases and J gave up 3 bases; unmatched junction bases: 9. The CDR3 protein is CASSLIPGQSYNEQFF. DNA of the CDR3: TGTGCCAGCAGTTTAATACCGGGACAGAGCTACAATGAGCAGTTCTTC.

The rearrangement links TRBV5-1 to TRBJ2-3, with 9 bases identical to TRBD1. With 4 bases clipped from V and 7 bases from J, the junction kept 7 bases outside the gene matches. CDR3 length equals 14 residues. Germline-derived CDR1 and CDR2 are SGHRS and YFSETQ. CDR3 nucleotides: TGCGCCAGCAGCGCGGGACAGGGAGGTTATACGCAGTATTTT. Translated: CASSAGQGGYTQYF.

The CDR3 nucleotides are TGTGCCAGCAGTTCTAGACAGTTTTCACCCCTCCACTTT. This encodes CASSSRQFSPLHF. This sequence joins TRBV27 and TRBJ1-6, with a tentative D call TRBD1 (5 bases). This CDR3 is built from 13 residues. Looked up from germline, CDR1 is MNHEY and CDR2 is SMNVEV (reference sequence). V lost 4 bases to trimming and J lost 9 bases, with 10 bases between them.

The genes are TRBV6-5 and TRBJ1-6, with D tentatively TRBD1 (6 bases). Germline loops: CDR1 MNHEY, CDR2 SVGAGI. This CDR3 has 14 amino acids. Trimming took off 1 base at V and 8 bases at J, with 9 bases between the two ends. This CDR3 reads CASSYWGRDSPLHF. CDR3 coding DNA: TGTGCCAGCAGTTACTGGGGGCGCGATTCACCCCTCCACTTT.

The rearrangement uses TRBV7-3 and TRBJ2-1, with 7 bases fitting TRBD2. In germline, CDR1 is SGHTA, CDR2 FQGTGA. Trimming at V came to 2 bases and at J to 1 base, leaving 2 bases not matched to a gene. CDR3 size: 15 residues. CDR3 in amino acids: CASSLAGDSYNEQFF. DNA of the CDR3: TGTGCCAGCAGCTTAGCGGGGGATTCCTACAATGAGCAGTTCTTC.

The chain combines TRBV4-2 with TRBJ2-1; TRBD2 is a possible D gene (5 bases). Looked up from germline, CDR1 is LGHNA and CDR2 is YNFKEQ. V gave up 4 bases and J gave up 9 bases, with 16 bases separating them. The CDR3 runs 14 residues. The CDR3 DNA is TGTGCCAGCAGCCTAGGAGGTGGGAGTGTTGAGCAGTTCTTC. Protein sequence: CASSLGGGSVEQFF.

The rearrangement joins TRBV6-5 to TRBJ2-1; 12 bases map to TRBD2. The CDR3 length is 14 residues. Germline V gene data show CDR1 as MNHEY and CDR2 as SVGAGI. V dropped 6 bases and J dropped 8; count of bases not matched to a gene: 5. The CDR3 loop reads CASRLAGGQYEQFF. The CDR3, as DNA: TGTGCCAGCAGACTAGCGGGGGGCCAATATGAGCAGTTCTTC.

J is TRBJ1-2 and V is TRBV29-1; D remains ambiguous. Trimming cost V 3 bases and J 4 bases, with 12 bases left between them. Per the germline V gene, CDR1 is SQVTM and CDR2 is ANQGSEA. The CDR3 is made up of 13 amino acids. CDR3 region: CSVEAGVGYGYTF. CDR3 coding DNA: TGCAGCGTTGAGGCCGGGGTCGGCTATGGCTACACCTTC.

The chain uses TRBV5-5 and TRBJ1-5; 9 bases are a match to TRBD1. CDR1 is SGHKS, CDR2 YYEKEE, per germline (reference sequence). Germline trimming cut 1 base from V and 6 bases from J; bases unmatched to any gene: 5. The CDR3 is 15 amino acids. The CDR3 region is CASSLTGGDTQPQHF. In DNA form, the CDR3 reads TGTGCCAGCAGCTTGACAGGGGGCGATACTCAGCCCCAGCATTTT.